This is a list of T cell receptor beta chains from one sample in a study of metastatic and nonmetastatic thyroid tumors. With MiXCR, TCRdb reprocessed the PCR reads. This table has 4,500 or so clones, roughly 18% appearing once. The sequencing sample was made of adjacent normal tissue. The receptors originated from a male donor with papillary thyroid cancer or a benign thyroid nodule (not recorded which). Some clones in this sample may be carry-over from other donors' samples. Both conserved end residues are part of each CDR3. Each record gives: J gene, clone size, V gene, D gene, CDR3 protein, CDR3 DNA. The D gene is left open where the match is weak. The listing skips clone size in some rows; elsewhere it reads once, few, many or a size class.

TRBJ1-5,NA,TRBV28,NA,CASSLYGFAHF,TGTGCCAGCAGTTTATACGGATTTGCGCATTTT
TRBJ1-2,NA,TRBV19,TRBD1,CASKGDRDYGYTF,TGTGCCAGTAAGGGGGACAGGGACTATGGCTACACCTTC
TRBJ2-4,few,TRBV4-1,TRBD2,CASSQEGGNIQYF,TGCGCCAGCAGCCAAGAGGGGGGGAACATTCAGTACTTC
TRBJ2-1,medium-sized,TRBV9,TRBD2,CASSARLAGGQDEQFF,TGTGCCAGCAGCGCCCGACTAGCGGGGGGCCAGGATGAGCAGTTCTTC
TRBJ2-1,medium-sized,TRBV19,NA,CASSLSPPRGRDNEQFF,TGTGCCAGTAGTCTAAGCCCCCCTCGGGGTAGAGACAATGAGCAGTTCTTC
TRBJ2-1,many,TRBV11-2,NA,CASSAPGGFSKEQFF,TGTGCCAGCAGCGCCCCGGGGGGCTTTAGTAAGGAGCAGTTCTTC
TRBJ2-2,medium-sized,TRBV27,TRBD2,CASSTAGDTGELFF,TGTGCCAGCAGTACGGCGGGGGACACCGGGGAGCTGTTTTTT
TRBJ2-5,once,TRBV2,TRBD2,CASTGLAGGLPETQYF,TGTGCCAGCACGGGACTAGCGGGGGGCCTTCCAGAGACCCAGTACTTC
TRBJ2-3,medium-sized,TRBV6-1,NA,CASSEYGGGPSTDTQYF,TGTGCCAGCAGTGAATATGGGGGGGGGCCTAGCACAGATACGCAGTATTTT
TRBJ1-2,NA,TRBV20-1,TRBD1,CSARPGQGGTGGYTF,TGCAGTGCTAGACCGGGACAGGGAGGGACGGGGGGCTACACCTTC
TRBJ2-1,NA,TRBV19,NA,CASSGSAYNEQFF,TGTGCCAGTAGCGGGAGCGCTTATAATGAGCAGTTCTTC
TRBJ2-3,large,TRBV12-3/TRBV12-4,TRBD2,CASSLGRGGLGDTQYF,TGTGCCAGCAGTTTGGGGCGGGGGGGCCTTGGAGATACGCAGTATTTT
TRBJ2-1,NA,TRBV6-5,NA,CASSYNAQRHYNEQFF,TGTGCCAGCAGTTATAATGCCCAGAGGCACTACAATGAGCAGTTCTTC
TRBJ2-1,few,TRBV2,TRBD2,CASRIGGGAREQFF,TGTGCCAGCAGAATTGGCGGGGGGGCCCGGGAGCAGTTCTTC
TRBJ2-1,medium-sized,TRBV20-1,NA,CSARVLSSYNEQFF,TGCAGTGCTAGAGTTCTGTCCTCCTACAATGAGCAGTTCTTC
TRBJ2-1,medium-sized,TRBV3-1,TRBD2,CASSHVLADNYNEQFF,TGTGCCAGCAGCCACGTACTAGCGGATAACTACAATGAGCAGTTCTTC
TRBJ2-2,medium-sized,TRBV7-9,NA,CASSLDLYSGELFF,TGTGCCAGCAGCTTAGACTTATATTCAGGCGAGCTGTTTTTT
TRBJ1-5,few,TRBV2,TRBD1,CASSERPQGDQPQHF,TGTGCCAGCAGTGAACGGCCCCAGGGGGATCAGCCCCAGCATTTT
TRBJ1-2,NA,TRBV2,TRBD1,CASGTGRGYTF,TGTGCCAGCGGGACAGGTAGAGGCTACACCTTC
TRBJ1-2,once,TRBV7-9,NA,CASSLSRDGGYGYTF,TGTGCCAGCAGCTTATCGAGGGACGGTGGCTATGGCTACACCTTC
TRBJ1-5,NA,TRBV27,NA,CASSSGLRGQPQHF,TGTGCCAGCAGCTCCGGGCTACGGGGACAGCCCCAGCATTTT
TRBJ2-2,NA,TRBV4-1,NA,CASSQEPRGVNTGELFF,TGCGCCAGCAGCCAAGAGCCCCGAGGGGTTAACACCGGGGAGCTGTTTTTT
TRBJ2-3,few,TRBV10-3,NA,CAISNNLASTDTQYF,TGTGCCATCAGTAACAACCTAGCGAGCACAGATACGCAGTATTTT
TRBJ1-5,NA,TRBV30,TRBD1,CAWSLDRGEPQHF,TGTGCCTGGAGTTTGGACAGGGGGGAGCCCCAGCATTTT
TRBJ1-6,medium-sized,TRBV7-8,NA,CASSLSGGGTAYNSPLHF,TGTGCCAGCAGCTTATCTGGGGGGGGGACCGCTTATAATTCACCCCTCCACTTT
TRBJ2-1,few,TRBV27,NA,CASSLLGENNEQFF,TGTGCCAGCAGTTTACTTGGCGAAAACAATGAGCAGTTCTTC